This TCR beta chain was profiled in a study of identifying expanded T cells in peripheral blood. Study-wide points: Across healthy donors, higher total template counts meant significantly greater approximately 2-week count variance. Technical replicates showed around 1.3 changed clones; two weeks 15 to 20; four weeks 19.

The germline V gene encodes CDR1 KGHSH and CDR2 LQKENI. J lost 0 bases, V lost 5 bases, and 3 bases had no gene match. CDR3 length: 14 amino acids. The protocol was immunoSEQ multiplex PCR, while the TCRdb copy is restricted to in-frame clones and leaves out a portion. The sample carries approximately 130,000 clones, 70% to 90% recorded once. As to this clone: Its specificity is unknown.

During the collection period, no donor immune events like infections were recorded. The chain combines TRBV18 with TRBJ1-1; 7 nucleotides agree with TRBD1. Sequenced material: blood. This TCR was recovered from a person between 18 and 70 years old in good health. In DNA, the CDR3 is TGTGCCAGCTCAACGGGACAGATGAACACTGAAGCTTTCTTT. This encodes CASSTGQMNTEAFF. Full variable domain (rest looked up from reference TRBV18 and TRBJ1-1): NAGVMQNPRHLVRRRGQEARLRCSPMKGHSHVYWYRQLPEEGLKFMVYLQKENIIDESGMPKERFSAEFPKEGPSILRIQQVVRGDSAAYFCASSTGQMNTEAFFGQGTRLTVV.